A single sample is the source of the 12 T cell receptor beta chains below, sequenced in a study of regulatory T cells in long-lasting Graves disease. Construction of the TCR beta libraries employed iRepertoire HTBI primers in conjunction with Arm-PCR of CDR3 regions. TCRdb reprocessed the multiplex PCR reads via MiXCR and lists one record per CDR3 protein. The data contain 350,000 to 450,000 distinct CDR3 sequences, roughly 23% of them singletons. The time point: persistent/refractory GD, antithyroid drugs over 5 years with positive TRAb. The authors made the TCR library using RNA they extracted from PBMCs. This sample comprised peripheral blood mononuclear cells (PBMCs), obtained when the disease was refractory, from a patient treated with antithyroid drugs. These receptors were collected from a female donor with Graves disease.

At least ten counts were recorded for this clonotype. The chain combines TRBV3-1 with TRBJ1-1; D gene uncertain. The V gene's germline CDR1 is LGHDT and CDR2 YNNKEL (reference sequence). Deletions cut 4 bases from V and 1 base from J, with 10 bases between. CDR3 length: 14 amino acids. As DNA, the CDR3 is TGTGCCAGCAGCCTCGGCAGCAGGAACACTGAAGCTTTCTTT. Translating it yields CASSLGSRNTEAFF. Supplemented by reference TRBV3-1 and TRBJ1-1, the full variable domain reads DTAVSQTPKYLVTQMGNDKSIKCEQNLGHDTMYWYKQDSKKFLKIMFSYNNKELIINETVPNRFSPKSPDKAHLNLHINSLELGDSAVYFCASSLGSRNTEAFFGQGTRLTVV.

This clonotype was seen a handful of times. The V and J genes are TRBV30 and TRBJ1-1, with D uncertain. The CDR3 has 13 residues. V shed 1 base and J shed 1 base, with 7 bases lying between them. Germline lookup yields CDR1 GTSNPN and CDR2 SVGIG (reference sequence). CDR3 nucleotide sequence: TGTGCCTGGAGTGGTACGGCGAACACTGAAGCTTTCTTT. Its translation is CAWSGTANTEAFF.

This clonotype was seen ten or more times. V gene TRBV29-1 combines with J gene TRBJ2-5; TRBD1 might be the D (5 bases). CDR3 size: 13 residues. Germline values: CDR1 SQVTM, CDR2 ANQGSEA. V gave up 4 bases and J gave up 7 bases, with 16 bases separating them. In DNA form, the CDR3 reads TGCAGCGTTGGAGATGGGCAGGGTGGGACCCAGTACTTC. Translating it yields CSVGDGQGGTQYF.

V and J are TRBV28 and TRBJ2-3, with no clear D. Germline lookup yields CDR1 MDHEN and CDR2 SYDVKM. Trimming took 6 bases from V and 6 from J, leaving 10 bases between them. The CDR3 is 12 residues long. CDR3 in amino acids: CASRTPGDTQYF. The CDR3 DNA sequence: TGTGCCAGCAGAACCCCTGGGGATACGCAGTATTTT.

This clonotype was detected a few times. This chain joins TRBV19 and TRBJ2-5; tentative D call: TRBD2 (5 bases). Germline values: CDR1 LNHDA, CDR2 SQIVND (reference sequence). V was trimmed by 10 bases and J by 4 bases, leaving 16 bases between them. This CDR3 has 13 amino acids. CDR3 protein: CATDRGAGETQYF. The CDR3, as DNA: TGTGCCACCGACCGAGGCGCGGGAGAGACCCAGTACTTC.

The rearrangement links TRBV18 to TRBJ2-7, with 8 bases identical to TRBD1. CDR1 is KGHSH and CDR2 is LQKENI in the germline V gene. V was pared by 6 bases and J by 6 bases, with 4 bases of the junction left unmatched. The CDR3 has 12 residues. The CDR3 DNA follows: TGTGCCAGCTCGGACAGGGTAGGCGAGCAGTACTTC. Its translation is CASSDRVGEQYF.

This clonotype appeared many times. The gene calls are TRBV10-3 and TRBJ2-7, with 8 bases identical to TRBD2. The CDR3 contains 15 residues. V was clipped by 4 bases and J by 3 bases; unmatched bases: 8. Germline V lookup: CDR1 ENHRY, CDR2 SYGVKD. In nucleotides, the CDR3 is TGTGCCATCAGTGGGGCAGCGGGAGTCGGCTACGAGCAGTACTTC. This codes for CAISGAAGVGYEQYF.

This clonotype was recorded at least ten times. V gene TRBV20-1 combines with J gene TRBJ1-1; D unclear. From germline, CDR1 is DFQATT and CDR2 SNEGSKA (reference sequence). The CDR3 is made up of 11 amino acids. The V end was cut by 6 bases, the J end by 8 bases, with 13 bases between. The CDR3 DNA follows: TGCAGTGCAAGGACTGGGAAGGAAGCTTTCTTT. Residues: CSARTGKEAFF.

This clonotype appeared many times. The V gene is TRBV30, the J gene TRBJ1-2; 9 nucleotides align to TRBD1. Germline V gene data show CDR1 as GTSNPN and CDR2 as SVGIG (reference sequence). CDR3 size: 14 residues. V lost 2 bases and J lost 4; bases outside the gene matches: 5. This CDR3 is CAWSYRDRVYGYTF. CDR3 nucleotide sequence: TGTGCCTGGAGTTATCGGGACAGGGTCTATGGCTACACCTTC.

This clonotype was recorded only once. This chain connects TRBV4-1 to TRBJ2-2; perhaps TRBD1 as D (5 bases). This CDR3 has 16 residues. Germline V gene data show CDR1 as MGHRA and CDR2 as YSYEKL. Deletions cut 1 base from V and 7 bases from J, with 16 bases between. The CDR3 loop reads CASSQGGQGPGGELFF. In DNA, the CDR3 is TGCGCCAGCAGCCAAGGAGGTCAGGGTCCGGGCGGGGAGCTGTTTTTT.

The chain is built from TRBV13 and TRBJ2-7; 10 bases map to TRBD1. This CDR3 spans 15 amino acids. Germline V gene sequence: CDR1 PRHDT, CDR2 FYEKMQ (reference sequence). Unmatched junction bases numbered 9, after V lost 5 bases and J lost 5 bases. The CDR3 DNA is TGTGCCAGCAGCCCCTATTCCGGGACAGGGGACGAGCAGTACTTC. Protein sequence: CASSPYSGTGDEQYF.

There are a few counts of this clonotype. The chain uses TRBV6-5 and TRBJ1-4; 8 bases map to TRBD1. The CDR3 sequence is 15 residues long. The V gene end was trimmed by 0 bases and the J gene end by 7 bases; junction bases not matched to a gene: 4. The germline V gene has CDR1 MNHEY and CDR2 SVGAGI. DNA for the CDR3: TGTGCCAGCAGTTACTCGACAGGGGCGGGTGAAAAACTGTTTTTT. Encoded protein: CASSYSTGAGEKLFF.